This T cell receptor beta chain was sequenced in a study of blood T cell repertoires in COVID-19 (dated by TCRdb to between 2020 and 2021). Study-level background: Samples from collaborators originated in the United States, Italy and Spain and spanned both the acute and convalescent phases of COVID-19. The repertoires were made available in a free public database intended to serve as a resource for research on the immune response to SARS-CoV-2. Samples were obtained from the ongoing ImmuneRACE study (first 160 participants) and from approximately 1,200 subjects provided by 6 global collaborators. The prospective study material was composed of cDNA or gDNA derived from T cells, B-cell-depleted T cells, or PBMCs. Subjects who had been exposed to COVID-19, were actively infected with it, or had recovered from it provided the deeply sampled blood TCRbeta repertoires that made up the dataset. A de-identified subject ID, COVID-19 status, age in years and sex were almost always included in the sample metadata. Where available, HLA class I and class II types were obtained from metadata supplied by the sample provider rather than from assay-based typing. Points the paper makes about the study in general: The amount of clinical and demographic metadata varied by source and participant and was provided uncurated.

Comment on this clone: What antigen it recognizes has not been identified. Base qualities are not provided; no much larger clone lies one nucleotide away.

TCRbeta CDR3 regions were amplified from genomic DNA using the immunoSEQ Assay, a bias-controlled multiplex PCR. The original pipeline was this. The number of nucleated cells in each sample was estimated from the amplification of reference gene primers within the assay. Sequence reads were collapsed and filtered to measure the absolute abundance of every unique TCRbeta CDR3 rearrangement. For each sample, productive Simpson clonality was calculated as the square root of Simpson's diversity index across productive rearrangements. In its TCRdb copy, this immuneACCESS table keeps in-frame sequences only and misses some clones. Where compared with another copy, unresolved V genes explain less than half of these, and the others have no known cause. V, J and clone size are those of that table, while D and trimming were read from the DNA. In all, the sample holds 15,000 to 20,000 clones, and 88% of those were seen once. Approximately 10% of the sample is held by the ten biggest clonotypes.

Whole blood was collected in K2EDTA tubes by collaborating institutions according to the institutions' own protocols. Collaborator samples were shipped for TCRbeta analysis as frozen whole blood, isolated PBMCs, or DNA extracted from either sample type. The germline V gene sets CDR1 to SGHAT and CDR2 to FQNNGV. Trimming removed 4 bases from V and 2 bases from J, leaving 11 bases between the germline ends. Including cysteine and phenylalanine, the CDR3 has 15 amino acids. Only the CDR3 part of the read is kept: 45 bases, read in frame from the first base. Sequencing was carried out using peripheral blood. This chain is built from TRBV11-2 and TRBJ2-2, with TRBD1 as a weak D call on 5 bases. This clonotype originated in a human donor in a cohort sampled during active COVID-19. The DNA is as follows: TGTGCCAGCAGCTCTCTCAGGGTAAACACCGGGGAGCTGTTTTTT. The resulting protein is CASSSLRVNTGELFF.